This entry features one T cell receptor (beta chain) sequence. Unmatched junction bases numbered 8, after V lost 10 bases and J lost 5 bases. The CDR3 contains 15 residues. Germline assignment: CDR1 MGHDK and CDR2 SYGVNS. Assay used: immunoSEQ multiplex PCR; TCRdb lists only in-frame clones, some missing. The sample lists about 89,000 clones, roughly 94% occurring once. This sample is drawn from a study of technical replicates of blood from several donors. This receptor was taken from a human donor in good health. V and J are TRBV25-1 and TRBJ2-2; 12 nucleotides agree with TRBD2. The material sequenced was T cells isolated from PBMCs. The CDR3 sequence is CATETSGGPTGELFF. The CDR3 region has the DNA TGTGCCACCGAGACTAGCGGGGGCCCTACCGGGGAGCTGTTTTTT.